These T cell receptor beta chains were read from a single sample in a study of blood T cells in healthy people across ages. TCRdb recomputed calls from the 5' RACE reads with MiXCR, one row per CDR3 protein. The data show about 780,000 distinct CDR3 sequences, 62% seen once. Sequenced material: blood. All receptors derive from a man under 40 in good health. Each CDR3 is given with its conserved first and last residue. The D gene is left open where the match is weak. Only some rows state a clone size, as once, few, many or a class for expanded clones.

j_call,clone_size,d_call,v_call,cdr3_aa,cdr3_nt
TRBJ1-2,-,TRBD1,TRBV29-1,CSALGQGANYGYTF,TGCAGCGCCTTGGGACAGGGAGCGAACTATGGCTACACCTTC
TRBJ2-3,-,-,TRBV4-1,CASSHLTTFLDTQYF,TGCGCCAGCAGCCACCTGACTACGTTTCTAGATACGCAGTATTTT
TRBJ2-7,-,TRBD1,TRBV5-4,CASSLGQGGLYEQYF,TGTGCCAGCAGCCTTGGACAGGGTGGCCTCTACGAGCAGTACTTC
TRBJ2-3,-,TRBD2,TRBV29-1,CSVEGISGDNTDTQYF,TGCAGCGTTGAAGGGATTAGCGGGGACAACACAGATACGCAGTATTTT
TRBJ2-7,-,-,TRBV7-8,CASSIQTGTTYEQYF,TGTGCCAGCAGCATTCAGACAGGGACTACCTACGAGCAGTACTTC
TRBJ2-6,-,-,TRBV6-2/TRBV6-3,CASSGGSRGANVLTF,TGTGCCAGCAGTGGTGGATCGCGCGGGGCCAACGTCCTGACTTTC
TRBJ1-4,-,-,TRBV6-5,CASSLVALNSNEKLFF,TGTGCCAGCAGCCTCGTGGCGTTGAACAGTAATGAAAAACTGTTTTTT
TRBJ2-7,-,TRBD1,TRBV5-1,CASSGQNEQYF,TGCGCCAGCTCGGGACAGAACGAGCAGTACTTC
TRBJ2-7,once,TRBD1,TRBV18,CASSQNQGAPYEQYF,TGTGCCAGCTCTCAAAATCAGGGGGCTCCCTACGAGCAGTACTTC
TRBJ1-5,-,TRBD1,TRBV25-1,CASSEWRTGVRSHQPQHF,TGTGCCAGCAGTGAATGGCGGACAGGAGTCAGGTCCCATCAGCCCCAGCATTTT
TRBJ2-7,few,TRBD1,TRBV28,CASSSPGQGHGEQYF,TGTGCCAGCAGCAGCCCGGGACAGGGGCATGGCGAGCAGTACTTC
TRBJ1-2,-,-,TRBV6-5,CASHEPHGRYTF,TGTGCCAGCCACGAACCCCATGGGCGCTACACCTTC
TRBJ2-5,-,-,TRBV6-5,CASSYGDVQYF,TGTGCCAGCAGTTACGGTGACGTGCAGTACTTC
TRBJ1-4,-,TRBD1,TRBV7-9,CASSNGQGVLNEKLFF,TGTGCCAGCAGCAACGGACAGGGAGTTCTTAATGAAAAACTGTTTTTT
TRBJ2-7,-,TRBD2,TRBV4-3,CASSQGLADHYEQYF,TGCGCCAGCAGCCAAGGACTAGCGGACCACTACGAGCAGTACTTC
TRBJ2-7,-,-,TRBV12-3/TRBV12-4,CASPSRVGSYEQYF,TGTGCCAGCCCCTCCCGAGTTGGAAGCTACGAGCAGTACTTC
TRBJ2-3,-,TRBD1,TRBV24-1,CATSDWLGGKADTQYF,TGTGCCACCAGTGATTGGTTAGGGGGCAAGGCAGATACGCAGTATTTT
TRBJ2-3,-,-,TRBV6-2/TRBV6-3,CASSYLAEGTDTQYF,TGTGCCAGCAGTTACTTGGCAGAAGGCACAGATACGCAGTATTTT
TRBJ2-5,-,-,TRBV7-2,CASSLARGPEVQYF,TGTGCCAGCAGCTTAGCCCGGGGCCCCGAGGTACAGTACTTC
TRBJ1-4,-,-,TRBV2,CASSENRPANEKLFF,TGTGCCAGCAGTGAGAACAGACCAGCTAATGAAAAACTGTTTTTT
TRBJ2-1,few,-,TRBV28,CASSLSTGASNEQFF,TGTGCCAGCAGTTTATCAACGGGGGCAAGCAATGAGCAGTTCTTC
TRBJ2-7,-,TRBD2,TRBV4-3,CASSQVALAGGHYEQYF,TGCGCCAGCAGCCAAGTAGCCCTAGCGGGGGGGCATTACGAGCAGTACTTC
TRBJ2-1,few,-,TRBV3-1,CASSQRTVNEQFF,TGTGCCAGCAGCCAGCGGACAGTTAATGAGCAGTTCTTC
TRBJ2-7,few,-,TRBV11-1,CASSSRTAPYEQYF,TGTGCCAGCAGCTCCCGGACAGCCCCCTACGAGCAGTACTTC
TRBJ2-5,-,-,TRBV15,CATSISRVNEQYF,TGTGCCACCAGCATCTCAAGAGTGAATGAGCAGTACTTC
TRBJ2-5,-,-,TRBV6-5,CASSSDSSLFETQYF,TGTGCCAGCAGTTCAGATTCTAGTCTCTTCGAGACCCAGTACTTC
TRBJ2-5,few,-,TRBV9,CASSVVGEGETQYF,TGTGCCAGCAGCGTAGTGGGAGAGGGAGAGACCCAGTACTTC
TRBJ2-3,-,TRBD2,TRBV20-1,CSASRGGRADTQYF,TGCAGTGCGTCCCGGGGGGGGAGGGCAGATACGCAGTATTTT
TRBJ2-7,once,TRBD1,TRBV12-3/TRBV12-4,CASTWGQATYEQYF,TGTGCCAGCACTTGGGGACAGGCAACCTACGAGCAGTACTTC
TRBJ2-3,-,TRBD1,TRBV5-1,CASSSTGTGGGGTDTQYF,TGCGCCAGCAGCTCCACCGGGACAGGGGGCGGAGGCACAGATACGCAGTATTTT
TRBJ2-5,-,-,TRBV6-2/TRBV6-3,CASSKGRHQETQYF,TGTGCCAGCAGTAAGGGACGGCACCAAGAGACCCAGTACTTC
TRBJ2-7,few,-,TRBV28,CASHGGYEQYF,TGTGCCAGCCACGGGGGATACGAGCAGTACTTC
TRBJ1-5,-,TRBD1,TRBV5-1,CASSSGTDQPQHF,TGCGCCAGCAGCAGCGGGACAGATCAGCCCCAGCATTTT
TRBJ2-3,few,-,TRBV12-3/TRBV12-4,CASSNQRMGLTDTQYF,TGTGCCAGCAGCAACCAGCGGATGGGCCTCACAGATACGCAGTATTTT
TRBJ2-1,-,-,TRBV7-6,CASSLAPTRYNEQFF,TGTGCCAGCAGCTTAGCCCCCACGCGCTACAATGAGCAGTTCTTC
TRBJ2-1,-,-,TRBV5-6,CASSRPPGDEQFF,TGTGCCAGCAGTCGGCCCCCTGGCGATGAGCAGTTCTTC
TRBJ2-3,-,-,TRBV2,CASSEASITDTQYF,TGTGCCAGCAGTGAAGCCAGTATCACAGATACGCAGTATTTT
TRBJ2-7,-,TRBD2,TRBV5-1,CASSSRLAGTYEQYF,TGCGCCAGCAGCTCCCGACTAGCGGGCACCTACGAGCAGTACTTC
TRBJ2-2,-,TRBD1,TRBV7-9,CASSVHSTGVIGELFF,TGTGCCAGCAGCGTCCACTCGACAGGGGTTATCGGGGAGCTGTTTTTT
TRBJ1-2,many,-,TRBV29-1,CSVNRDTSNYGYTF,TGCAGCGTCAACCGGGACACCTCTAACTATGGCTACACCTTC
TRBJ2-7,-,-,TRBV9,CASSVGWSGSYEQYF,TGTGCCAGCAGCGTAGGGTGGTCTGGATCCTACGAGCAGTACTTC
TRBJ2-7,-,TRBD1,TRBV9,CASSPSAGTGRNEQYF,TGTGCCAGCTCCCCTTCCGCCGGGACAGGGCGTAACGAGCAGTACTTC
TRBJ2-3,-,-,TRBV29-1,CSVAGVRTDTQYF,TGCAGCGTTGCAGGGGTGCGTACAGATACGCAGTATTTT
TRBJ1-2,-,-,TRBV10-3,CAIRSAKLTF,TGTGCCATCAGATCAGCCAAGCTCACCTTC
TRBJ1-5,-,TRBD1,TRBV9,CASSATGDDQPQHF,TGTGCCAGCAGCGCGACAGGGGACGATCAGCCCCAGCATTTT
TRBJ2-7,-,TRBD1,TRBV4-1,CASSQAGQGASYEQYF,TGCGCCAGCAGCCAAGCAGGACAGGGGGCTTCCTACGAGCAGTACTTC
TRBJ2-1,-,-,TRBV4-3,CASSQDFGGRNEQFF,TGCGCCAGCAGCCAAGATTTCGGGGGGCGAAATGAGCAGTTCTTC
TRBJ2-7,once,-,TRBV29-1,CSVSVVSYEQYF,TGCAGCGTTTCGGTGGTCTCCTACGAGCAGTACTTC
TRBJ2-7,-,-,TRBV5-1,CASSLADREQYF,TGCGCCAGCAGCTTGGCCGACAGAGAGCAGTACTTC
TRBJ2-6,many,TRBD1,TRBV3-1,CASSRRDREPSSGANVLTF,TGTGCCAGCAGCCGACGGGACAGGGAGCCATCCTCTGGGGCCAACGTCCTGACTTTC
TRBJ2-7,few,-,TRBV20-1,CSATQGEVYEQYF,TGCAGTGCTACCCAAGGTGAAGTCTACGAGCAGTACTTC
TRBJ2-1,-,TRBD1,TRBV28,CASSRLRDRDYNEQFF,TGTGCCAGCAGTCGACTTAGGGACAGAGACTACAATGAGCAGTTCTTC